The present T cell receptor beta chain was sequenced within a study of T cells in localized non-small cell lung cancer. Study-wide results and caveats: Sequencing involved a lone tumor region, leaving heterogeneity possible. Among blood samples, higher T cell density accompanied longer overall survival. Among the top 100 tumor clones, a median approximately 60 appeared in adjacent lung. Maximal T cell clonality occurred in uninvolved adjacent lung, with tumor ranking below it.

In regard to this clone: The target antigen is unknown.

The method was immunoSEQ multiplex PCR; TCRdb's version includes in-frame clones alone and lacks a portion of them. This repertoire shows under 100,000 clones, approximately 90% found once; its top ten account for roughly 19%. Sequenced material: peripheral blood, taken before any cancer treatment. The sequence was obtained from a woman aged 35-75 years with stage I squamous cell lung carcinoma.

CDR3 DNA sequence: TGCGCCAGCAGGGGACAGGGGCCCAGATCCGCCGAAGCTTTCTTT. Amino acid sequence: CASRGQGPRSAEAFF. This chain joins TRBV4-1 and TRBJ1-1; the match to TRBD1 covers 10 bases. Trimming at V came to 6 bases and at J to 8 bases, leaving 12 bases not matched to a gene. Germline CDR1 reads MGHRA; CDR2 reads YSYEKL. The CDR3 extends over 15 amino acids.